The subject of this entry is one TCR beta chain. Antigen: not known. This sample was included in a study of T cell responses to AZD1222 COVID-19 vaccine. Some clones are missing from TCRdb's copy, which holds only in-frame ones; the method was immunoSEQ multiplex PCR. Found here are about 70,000 clones, less than 90% of them singletons; the top ten hold approximately 9.8%. CDR1 SGHAT and CDR2 FQNNGV come from the germline V gene. This CDR3 is 15 amino acids long. Trimming took off 1 base at V and 4 bases at J, with 13 bases between the two ends. Overall study results and limits: Unmutated regions of variants are reportedly targeted by nearly half of spike-specific TCRs.

The specimen was peripheral blood, collected on day 0 of AZD1222 vaccination. This sequence joins TRBV11-2 and TRBJ2-5, with a tentative D call TRBD1 (6 bases). The TCR originated in an adult in good health. The CDR3 spells CASSLVGQGLETQYF. The CDR3 DNA is TGTGCCAGCAGCTTAGTGGGGCAGGGGTTAGAGACCCAGTACTTC.